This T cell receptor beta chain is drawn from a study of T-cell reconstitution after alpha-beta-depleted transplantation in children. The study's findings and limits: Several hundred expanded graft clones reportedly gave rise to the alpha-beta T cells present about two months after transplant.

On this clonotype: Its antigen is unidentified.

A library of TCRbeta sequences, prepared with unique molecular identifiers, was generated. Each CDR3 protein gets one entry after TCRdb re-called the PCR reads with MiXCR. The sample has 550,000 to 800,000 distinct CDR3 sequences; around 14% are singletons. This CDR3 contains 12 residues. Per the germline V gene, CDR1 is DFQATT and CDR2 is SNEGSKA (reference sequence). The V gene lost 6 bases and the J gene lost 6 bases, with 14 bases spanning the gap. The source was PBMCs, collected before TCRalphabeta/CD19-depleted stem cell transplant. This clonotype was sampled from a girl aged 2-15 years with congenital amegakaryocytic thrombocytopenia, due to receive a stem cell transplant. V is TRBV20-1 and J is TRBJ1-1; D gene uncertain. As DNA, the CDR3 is TGCAGTGCGCCGTTGGAAGGATCTGAAGCTTTCTTT. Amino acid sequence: CSAPLEGSEAFF.